The TCR beta chain under discussion was sequenced for a study of CD8+ T cells in alopecia areata. Study-wide findings and caveats: Normal scalp had lower clonality than lesional scalp, with alopecia totalis/universalis lesions showing this most strongly. The study found TCR sharing across patients less clear than in mice, possibly for HLA reasons. Normal skin's resident alphabeta T cells are sequenced alongside lesional scalp T cells.

There are a few counts of this clone. Antigen unknown. Reverse transcription of extracted RNA yielded cDNA, which provided the sequencing template. TCRdb's copy holds only in-frame clones and misses some; the assay was immunoSEQ multiplex PCR. The sample comprises some 11,000 clones, roughly 62% of which are singletons, and under 9.5% rests with the top ten. CDR1 and CDR2 from the germline V gene are SGHDT and YYEEEE. This CDR3 region has 13 residues. The ends lost 0 bases at V and 9 bases at J; junction bases unmatched: 5. It was from alopecia areata patients that lesional scalp punch biopsies and peripheral blood were collected.

The gene calls are TRBV5-6 and TRBJ1-2; the match to TRBD1 covers 7 bases. The source of this sequence is a human donor with alopecia areata. The material sequenced was skin, taken at week 0. CDR3 bases: TGTGCCAGCAGCTTGGGACAGGGTATAAGCTACACCTTC. This encodes CASSLGQGISYTF.